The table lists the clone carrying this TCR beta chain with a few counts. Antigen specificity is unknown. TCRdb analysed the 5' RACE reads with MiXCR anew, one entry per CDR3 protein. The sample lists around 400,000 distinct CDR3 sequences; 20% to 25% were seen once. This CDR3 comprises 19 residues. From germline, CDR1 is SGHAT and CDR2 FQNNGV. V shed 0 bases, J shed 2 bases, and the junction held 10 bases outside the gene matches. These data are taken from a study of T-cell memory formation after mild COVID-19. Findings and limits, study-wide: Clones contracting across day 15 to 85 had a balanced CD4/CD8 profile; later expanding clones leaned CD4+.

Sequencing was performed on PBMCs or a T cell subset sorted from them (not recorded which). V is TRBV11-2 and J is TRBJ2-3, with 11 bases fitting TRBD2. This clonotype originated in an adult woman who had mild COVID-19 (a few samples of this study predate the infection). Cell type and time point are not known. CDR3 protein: CASSLEVPLAGGNTDTQYF. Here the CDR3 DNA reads TGTGCCAGCAGCTTAGAAGTTCCCCTAGCGGGAGGCAACACAGATACGCAGTATTTT.